This T cell receptor beta chain is from a study of blood T cell repertoires in COVID-19. This CDR3 has 17 residues. Germline V gene lookup returns CDR1 GTSNPN and CDR2 SVGIG (reference sequence). Deletions cut 2 bases from V and 3 bases from J, with 22 bases between. This clone was seen just once. Sequencing used immunoSEQ multiplex PCR; TCRdb keeps in-frame clones, though not all of them. The repertoire holds 95,000 to 110,000 clones, roughly nine tenths seen once, with about a sixth in the top ten. The source is a woman aged 80 or over in a cohort sampled during active COVID-19. The sequenced material came from peripheral blood. The rearrangement joins TRBV30 to TRBJ1-2; D is unclear. CDR3 DNA: TGTGCCTGGAGTCTAATCCTCTCCCAGACAAGTCACTATGGCTACACCTTC. The encoded protein is CAWSLILSQTSHYGYTF.